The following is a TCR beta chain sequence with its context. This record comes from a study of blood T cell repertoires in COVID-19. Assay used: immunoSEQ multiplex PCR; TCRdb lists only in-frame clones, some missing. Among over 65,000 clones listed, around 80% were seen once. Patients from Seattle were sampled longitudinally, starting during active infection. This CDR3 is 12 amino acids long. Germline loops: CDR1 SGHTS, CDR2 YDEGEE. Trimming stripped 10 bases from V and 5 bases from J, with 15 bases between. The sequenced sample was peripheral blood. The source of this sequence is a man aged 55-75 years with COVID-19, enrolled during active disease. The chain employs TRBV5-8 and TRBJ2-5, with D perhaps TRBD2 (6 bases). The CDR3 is CADNGGVETQYF. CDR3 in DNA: TGTGCCGACAACGGGGGAGTGGAGACCCAGTACTTC. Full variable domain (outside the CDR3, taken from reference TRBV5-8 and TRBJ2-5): EAGVTQSPTHLIKTRGQQATLRCSPISGHTSVYWYQQALGLGLQFLLWYDEGEERNRGNFPPRFSGRQFPNYSSELNVNALELEDSALYLCADNGGVETQYFGPGTRLLVL.